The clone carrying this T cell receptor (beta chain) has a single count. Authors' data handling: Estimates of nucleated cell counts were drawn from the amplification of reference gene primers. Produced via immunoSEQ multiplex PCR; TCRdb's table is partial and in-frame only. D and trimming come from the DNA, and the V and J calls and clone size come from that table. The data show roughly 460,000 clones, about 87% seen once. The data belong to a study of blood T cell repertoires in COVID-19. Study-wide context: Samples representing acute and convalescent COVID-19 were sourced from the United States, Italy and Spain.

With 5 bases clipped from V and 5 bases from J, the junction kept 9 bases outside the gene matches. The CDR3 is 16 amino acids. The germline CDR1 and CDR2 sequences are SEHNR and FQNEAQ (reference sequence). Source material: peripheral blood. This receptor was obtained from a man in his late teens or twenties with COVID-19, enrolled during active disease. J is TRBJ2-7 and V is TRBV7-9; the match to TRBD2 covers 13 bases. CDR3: CASSIGRGLAGDEQYF. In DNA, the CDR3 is TGTGCCAGCAGCATAGGTAGAGGACTAGCGGGAGACGAGCAGTACTTC.